Shown below are 19 T cell receptor beta chains from a single sample sequenced in a study of T-cell reconstitution after alpha-beta-depleted transplantation in children. Unique molecular identifiers were built into the TCRbeta library. MiXCR, applied by TCRdb to the PCR reads, yields one record per CDR3 protein. The data show hundreds of thousands of distinct CDR3 sequences, 10% to 15% seen once. Sequences were derived from PBMCs, mostly from graft donor cells, sampled 360 days after TCRalphabeta/CD19-depleted stem cell transplant. Receptors were obtained from a male patient between 10 and 17 years old who had a stem cell transplant for acute myeloid leukemia, so the T cells may come from the graft donor.

The J gene is TRBJ2-1, the V gene TRBV25-1, with no clear D. The ends were cut back, 9 bases at V and 4 bases at J, with 13 bases in the middle. The germline V gene encodes CDR1 MGHDK and CDR2 SYGVNS. This CDR3 has 13 amino acids. The CDR3 coding sequence is TGTGCCAGTTCCGAACACGCATACAATGAGCAGTTCTTC. It yields the protein CASSEHAYNEQFF.

The CDR3 sequence is CASSPFQRPSSYNEQFF. DNA of the CDR3: TGTGCCAGCAGTCCCTTCCAGCGCCCGAGCTCCTACAATGAGCAGTTCTTC. This chain connects TRBV12-3 or TRBV12-4 to TRBJ2-1; D gene uncertain. This CDR3 is 17 amino acids long. V gave up 5 bases and J gave up 0 bases, with 17 bases separating them.

This clonotype was observed a few times. V is TRBV7-2 and J is TRBJ2-7; D is ambiguous. V lost 2 bases and J 2 bases, leaving 10 bases between the germline ends. Germline CDR1 is SGHTA and CDR2 is FQGNSA. This CDR3 is 14 amino acids long. This chain's CDR3 is CASSLSVVTYEQYF. CDR3 nucleotide sequence: TGTGCCAGCAGCTTAAGTGTAGTCACCTACGAGCAGTACTTC.

A word on this clonotype: The conserved phenylalanine or tryptophan is not found at the CDR3 terminus, so this likely reflects a read error. V gene TRBV7-2 combines with J gene TRBJ2-7; 9 nucleotides align to TRBD1. This CDR3 spans 16 amino acids. Germline V gene lookup returns CDR1 SGHTA and CDR2 FQGNSA. The trim removed 5 bases at V and 2 bases at J, leaving 10 bases unmatched. The CDR3 coding sequence is TGTGCCAGCAGCCCAACCCGGGACAGGGAGACCTACGAGCAGTACAAC. It specifies CASSPTRDRETYEQYN.

This clonotype was seen a handful of times. The V call is TRBV11-2, the J call TRBJ2-7; weak D call: TRBD1 (5 bases). Trimming stripped 5 bases from V and 2 bases from J, with 31 bases between. The CDR3 has 20 amino acids. Looked up from germline, CDR1 is SGHAT and CDR2 is FQNNGV. CDR3 sequence: CASSPFFWVQDILFPYEQYF. CDR3 nucleotide sequence: TGTGCCAGCAGCCCCTTTTTTTGGGTCCAGGACATCTTGTTTCCCTACGAGCAGTACTTC.

The J gene is TRBJ1-4, the V gene TRBV4-2; no clear D gene. V was cut by 0 bases and J by 4 bases, with 9 bases left in between. The CDR3 consists of 15 residues. From germline, CDR1 is LGHNA and CDR2 YNFKEQ. CDR3 coding DNA: TGTGCCAGCAGCCAAGAAAGAGGCGGTAATGAAAAACTGTTTTTT. Protein sequence: CASSQERGGNEKLFF.

This clonotype was counted a few times. A much larger clone lies a single base off, so this may be a read error. V gene TRBV9 combines with J gene TRBJ2-1; no clear D. The CDR3 loop spans 14 amino acids. Deletions cut 0 bases from V and 3 bases from J, with 7 bases between. CDR1 and CDR2 (germline): SGDLS, YYNGEE. The CDR3 coding sequence is TGTGCCAGCAGCGTAGAACCGAGCTACAATGAGCAGTTCTTC. The encoded protein is CASSVEPSYNEQFF. Combining the CDR3 with reference TRBV9 and TRBJ2-1 gives the whole variable domain DSGVTQTPKHLITATGQRVTLRCSPRSGDLSVYWYQQSLDQGLQFLIQYYNGEERAKGNILERFSAQQFPDLHSELNLSSLELGDSALYFCASSVEPSYNEQFFGPGTRLTVL.

Of note for this clonotype: The final CDR3 position lacks the conserved phenylalanine or tryptophan, pointing to a likely read error. The chain has TRBV2 and TRBJ2-5; D is perhaps TRBD1 (6 bases). The V and J ends lost 11 bases and 0 bases respectively, with 16 bases between them. The length of the CDR3 is 14 residues. Germline CDR1 and CDR2: SNHLY and FYNNEI. DNA for the CDR3: TGTGCCTCCCGGGACATTGAGTACCAAGAGACCCAGTACTAC. Amino acids: CASRDIEYQETQYY.

This clonotype was recorded a few times. V is TRBV6-4 and J is TRBJ2-1, with D perhaps TRBD2 (5 bases). There are 14 residues in the CDR3. CDR1 is MRHNA, CDR2 SNTAGT, per germline. V lost 2 bases to trimming and J lost 7 bases, with 12 bases between them. For the CDR3, the DNA is TGTGCCAGCAGTGACGTCCCTCGGGGTAATGAGCAGTTCTTC. Protein sequence: CASSDVPRGNEQFF.

This clonotype has a handful of counts. The chain combines TRBV6-5 with TRBJ2-3, with a possible D match to TRBD1 (6 bases). The CDR3 covers 16 residues. The V end was cut by 4 bases, the J end by 5 bases, with 19 bases between. Germline V gives CDR1 MNHEY, CDR2 SVGAGI. CDR3 DNA sequence: TGTGCCAGCAGTTTAGCCCCAGGGGCCCGAGAAGATACGCAGTATTTT. Translation gives CASSLAPGAREDTQYF.

At least ten counts were recorded for this clonotype. The chain joins TRBV4-1 to TRBJ2-1; 12 nucleotides agree with TRBD2. Germline CDR1 and CDR2: MGHRA and YSYEKL. The CDR3 consists of 16 residues. With V trimmed by 3 bases and J by 7 bases, 7 bases remained unmatched. The CDR3 spells CASSQETSGSENEQFF. CDR3 coding DNA: TGCGCCAGCAGCCAGGAGACTAGCGGGAGTGAAAATGAGCAGTTCTTC.

CDR3 protein: CASSLTGYNQPQHF. As DNA, the CDR3 is TGTGCCAGCAGTTTAACGGGCTACAATCAGCCCCAGCATTTT. The gene calls are TRBV12-3 or TRBV12-4 and TRBJ1-5; the D is unclear. Trimming pared 2 bases from V and 3 bases from J, leaving 8 bases between. The CDR3 spans 14 residues.

The chain has TRBV29-1 and TRBJ2-5; TRBD2 agrees at 9 bases. This CDR3 has 15 residues. Germline CDR1 reads SQVTM; CDR2 reads ANQGSEA. Trimming cost V 2 bases and J 4 bases; bases outside gene matches: 8. CDR3 protein: CSVEIHSGGRETQYF. The CDR3 nucleotides read TGCAGCGTTGAAATCCATAGCGGGGGAAGAGAGACCCAGTACTTC.

This clonotype was recorded a few times. V gene TRBV4-1 combines with J gene TRBJ2-3; D may correspond to TRBD1 or TRBD2 (7 bases each). The V gene's germline CDR1 is MGHRA and CDR2 YSYEKL. The V gene lost 0 bases and the J gene lost 4 bases, with 29 bases spanning the gap. This CDR3 comprises 21 residues. The CDR3 spells CASSQDYPQGTTLSLADTQYF. CDR3 nucleotide sequence: TGCGCCAGCAGCCAAGATTACCCACAGGGGACTACCCTAAGCCTTGCAGATACGCAGTATTTT.

CDR3 sequence: CSLWTPPYEQYF. CDR3 in DNA: TGCAGTCTATGGACTCCTCCCTACGAGCAGTACTTC. This chain uses TRBV20-1 with TRBJ2-7; a possible D gene is TRBD2 (5 bases). CDR3 length: 12 residues. The V end lost 8 bases, the J end lost 2 bases, and 13 bases lay between the germline ends. Per germline, CDR1 DFQATT and CDR2 SNEGSKA (reference sequence).

The sample holds a few counts of this clonotype. The chain has TRBV6-1 and TRBJ1-3, with unresolved D. Germline CDR1 is MNHNS and CDR2 is SASEGT. The V end lost 6 bases, the J end lost 4 bases, and 16 bases lay between the germline ends. This CDR3 comprises 15 residues. CDR3 loop: CASRLTRTGGNTIYF. DNA of the CDR3: TGTGCCAGCAGGCTTACCAGGACGGGAGGAAACACCATATATTTT.

This clonotype was counted ten times or more. The CDR3 DNA reads TGCGCCAGCAGGTCCGGGGGTCTAGCGGCATACTCCTACGAGCAGTACTTC. Amino acids: CASRSGGLAAYSYEQYF. This rearrangement joins TRBV5-1 to TRBJ2-7, with 7 bases matching TRBD2. The CDR3 is 17 amino acids. Per germline, CDR1 SGHRS and CDR2 YFSETQ. Unmatched junction bases numbered 14, after V lost 5 bases and J lost 0 bases.

This clonotype was seen at least ten times. No DNA is shown, since the ends of the CDR3 on it are uncertain; the CDR3 is the one TCRdb lists. V gene TRBV12-3 or TRBV12-4 combines with J gene TRBJ1-5; TRBD1, as called in the table, went unchecked against the DNA. The CDR3 numbers 15 amino acids, ends counted. The CDR3 loop reads CASSFGPGGNQPQHF.

This clonotype has only a few counts. This chain joins TRBV5-1 and TRBJ2-1; D is possibly TRBD1 (8 bases). Germline values: CDR1 SGHRS, CDR2 YFSETQ. V was cut by 7 bases and J by 7 bases, with 18 bases left in between. CDR3 size: 14 residues. The CDR3 loop reads CASDRGGPSNEQFF. The CDR3 DNA reads as TGCGCCAGCGACAGGGGAGGGCCTTCGAATGAGCAGTTCTTC.